This T cell receptor beta chain was obtained from a study of identical twins. The study's findings and limits: With monozygotic twins, out-of-frame TCR alpha sharing exceeded what models estimated.

This CDR3 region has 14 residues. The junction had 11 bases not matched to a gene; V was cut back by 8 bases and J by 7 bases. The germline V gene has CDR1 SQVTM and CDR2 ANQGSEA. A remark on this clonotype: Its antigen remains unidentified.

Unique molecular identifiers were in the cDNA, with template-switch universal primer binding. In TCRdb, the 5' RACE reads were re-called with MiXCR into one record per CDR3 protein. In the table there are a few hundred thousand distinct CDR3 sequences, 8.5% to 9.5% of which are singletons. The sample also formed part of further work on yellow fever vaccine responses in identical twins.

The TCR sequence derives from a woman under 30 in good health. The chain carries TRBV29-1 and TRBJ2-1, with 10 bases aligning to TRBD1. Sequences were obtained from CD8+ T cells sorted from blood. The CDR3, as DNA: TGCAGCTCCGCCGGGACAGGGGTTGGGAATGAGCAGTTCTTC. Protein product: CSSAGTGVGNEQFF.